This is a list of T cell receptor beta chains from one sample in a study of blood T cell repertoires in COVID-19. Data came from immunoSEQ multiplex PCR; TCRdb stores just in-frame clones and leaves some out. The table has 210,000 or so clones, almost 90% seen once; the top ten hold more than 1.4%. Sequencing was carried out using peripheral blood. These receptors originate from a man aged 18 to 35 with active or convalescent COVID-19. CDR3s include the opening cysteine and the closing phenylalanine or tryptophan. D genes are given only for firm matches. Part of the rows lack a size; the others show once, few, many or a class for expanded clones.

V gene: TRBV19
D gene: NA
clone size: NA
J gene: TRBJ2-4
CDR3 protein: CASTHPAGKNIQYF
CDR3 DNA: TGTGCCAGTACGCATCCGGCAGGGAAAAACATTCAGTACTTC

V gene: TRBV27
D gene: NA
clone size: NA
J gene: TRBJ2-2
CDR3 protein: CASSLRRSPGELFF
CDR3 DNA: TGTGCCAGCAGTTTAAGAAGGAGCCCCGGGGAGCTGTTTTTT

V gene: TRBV5-1
D gene: NA
clone size: NA
J gene: TRBJ2-7
CDR3 protein: CASSFTTGYEQYF
CDR3 DNA: TGCGCCAGCAGCTTTACTACAGGGTACGAGCAGTACTTC

V gene: TRBV27
D gene: NA
clone size: once
J gene: TRBJ1-5
CDR3 protein: CASSSGYSNQPQHF
CDR3 DNA: TGTGCCAGCAGTTCAGGCTATAGCAATCAGCCCCAGCATTTT

V gene: TRBV4-1
D gene: NA
clone size: NA
J gene: TRBJ1-4
CDR3 protein: CASGRGNEKLFF
CDR3 DNA: TGCGCCAGCGGGAGGGGTAATGAAAAACTGTTTTTT

V gene: TRBV24-1
D gene: TRBD1
clone size: NA
J gene: TRBJ2-5
CDR3 protein: CATSPTGPGETQYF
CDR3 DNA: TGTGCCACCAGCCCGACAGGGCCTGGGGAGACCCAGTACTTC

V gene: TRBV12-3/TRBV12-4
D gene: TRBD1
clone size: NA
J gene: TRBJ1-1
CDR3 protein: CASSSRQGAGAFF
CDR3 DNA: TGTGCCAGCAGTTCCAGACAGGGGGCGGGAGCTTTCTTT

V gene: TRBV30
D gene: NA
clone size: NA
J gene: TRBJ2-1
CDR3 protein: CAWTARAGNANEQFF
CDR3 DNA: TGTGCCTGGACTGCCAGGGCGGGAAACGCCAATGAGCAGTTCTTC

V gene: TRBV5-4
D gene: NA
clone size: NA
J gene: TRBJ1-1
CDR3 protein: CASSLAGLVGRTEAFF
CDR3 DNA: TGTGCCAGCAGCTTGGCCGGATTGGTAGGGAGGACTGAAGCTTTCTTT

V gene: TRBV5-4
D gene: TRBD1
clone size: NA
J gene: TRBJ2-3
CDR3 protein: CASSSGQASTDTQYF
CDR3 DNA: TGTGCCAGCAGCTCTGGACAGGCTAGCACAGATACGCAGTATTTT

V gene: TRBV5-1
D gene: TRBD1
clone size: NA
J gene: TRBJ2-5
CDR3 protein: CASSRDSKETQYF
CDR3 DNA: TGCGCCAGCAGCAGGGACAGCAAAGAGACCCAGTACTTC

V gene: TRBV20-1
D gene: TRBD2
clone size: NA
J gene: TRBJ2-7
CDR3 protein: CSASFLAGGPWVKQYF
CDR3 DNA: TGCAGTGCTAGTTTCCTAGCGGGAGGCCCTTGGGTAAAGCAGTACTTC

V gene: TRBV29-1
D gene: NA
clone size: NA
J gene: TRBJ2-1
CDR3 protein: CSVANPPGGNNEQFF
CDR3 DNA: TGCAGCGTCGCTAACCCCCCCGGAGGGAACAATGAGCAGTTCTTC

V gene: TRBV6-6
D gene: TRBD2
clone size: NA
J gene: TRBJ2-7
CDR3 protein: CASSSTSGSYEQYF
CDR3 DNA: TGTGCCAGCAGTTCAACTAGCGGGAGCTACGAGCAGTACTTC

V gene: TRBV7-6
D gene: NA
clone size: NA
J gene: TRBJ2-3
CDR3 protein: CASSRDTALKEGDTQYF
CDR3 DNA: TGTGCCAGCAGTAGGGACACAGCGCTAAAAGAAGGGGATACGCAGTATTTT

V gene: TRBV29-1
D gene: TRBD1
clone size: NA
J gene: TRBJ1-1
CDR3 protein: CSVSRGHPEAFF
CDR3 DNA: TGCAGCGTATCTAGGGGGCATCCTGAAGCTTTCTTT